This T cell receptor beta chain was sequenced in a study of cytomegalovirus exposure and HLA in healthy donors. The V and J ends lost 4 bases and 2 bases respectively, with 14 bases between them. Germline CDR1 is SGHRS and CDR2 is YFSETQ. This CDR3 contains 15 residues. A multiplex PCR was run with 60 Vbeta primers and 13 Jbeta primers. Profiling relied on immunoSEQ multiplex PCR, and the TCRdb table lists in-frame clones only, not all of them. Of about 67,000 clones detected, 68% appear once; the ten largest clones hold roughly 1.9%. Sequencing was performed on PBMCs. The chain employs TRBV5-1 and TRBJ2-3; D is possibly TRBD1 (5 bases). This TCR came from a woman under 40 in good health and CMV-seronegative. The CDR3 nucleotides read TGCGCCAGCAGCCGAACCCAGGGTTCCACAGATACGCAGTATTTT. Translating it yields CASSRTQGSTDTQYF.